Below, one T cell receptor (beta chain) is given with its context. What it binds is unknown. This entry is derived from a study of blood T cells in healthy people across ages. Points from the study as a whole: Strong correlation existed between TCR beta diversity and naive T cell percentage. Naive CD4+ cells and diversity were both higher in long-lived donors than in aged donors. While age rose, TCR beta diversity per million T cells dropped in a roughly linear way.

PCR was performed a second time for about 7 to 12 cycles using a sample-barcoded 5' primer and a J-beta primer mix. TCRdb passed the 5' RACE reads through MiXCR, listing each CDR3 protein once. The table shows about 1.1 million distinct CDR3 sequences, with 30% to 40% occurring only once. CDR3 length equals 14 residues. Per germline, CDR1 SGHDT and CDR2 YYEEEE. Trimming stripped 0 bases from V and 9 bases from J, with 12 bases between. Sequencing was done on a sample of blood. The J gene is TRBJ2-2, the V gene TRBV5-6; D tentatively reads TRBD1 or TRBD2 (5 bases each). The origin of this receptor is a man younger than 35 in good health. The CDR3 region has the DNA TGTGCCAGCAGCTTGGATCCGGGACGATGGGAGCTGTTTTTT. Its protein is CASSLDPGRWELFF.